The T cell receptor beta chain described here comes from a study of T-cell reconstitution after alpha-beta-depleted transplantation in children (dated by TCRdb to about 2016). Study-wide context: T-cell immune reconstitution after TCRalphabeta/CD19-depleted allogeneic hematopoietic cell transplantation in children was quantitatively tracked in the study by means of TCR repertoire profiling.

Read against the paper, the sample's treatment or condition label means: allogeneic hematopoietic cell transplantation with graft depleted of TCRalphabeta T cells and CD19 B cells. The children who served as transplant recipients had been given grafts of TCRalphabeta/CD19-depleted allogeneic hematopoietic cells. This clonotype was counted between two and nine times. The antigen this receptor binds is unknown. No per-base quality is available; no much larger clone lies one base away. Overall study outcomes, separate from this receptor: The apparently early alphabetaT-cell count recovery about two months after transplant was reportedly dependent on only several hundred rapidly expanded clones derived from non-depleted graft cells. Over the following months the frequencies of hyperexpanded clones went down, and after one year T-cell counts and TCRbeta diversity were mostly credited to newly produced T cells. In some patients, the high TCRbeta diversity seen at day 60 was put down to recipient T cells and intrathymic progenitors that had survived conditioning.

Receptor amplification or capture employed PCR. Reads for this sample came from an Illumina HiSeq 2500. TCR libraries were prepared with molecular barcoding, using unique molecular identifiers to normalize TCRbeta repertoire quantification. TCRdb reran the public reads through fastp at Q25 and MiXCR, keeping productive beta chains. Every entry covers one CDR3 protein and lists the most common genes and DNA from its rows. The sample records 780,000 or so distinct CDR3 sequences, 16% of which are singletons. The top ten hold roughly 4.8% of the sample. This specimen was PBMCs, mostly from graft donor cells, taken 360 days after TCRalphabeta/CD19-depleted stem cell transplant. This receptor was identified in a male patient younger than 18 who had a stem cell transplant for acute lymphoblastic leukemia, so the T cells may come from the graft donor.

At the DNA level, the sequence is TGTGCCAGCAGCCTACAGGGGGCGTTGGGTGAAAAACTGTTTTTT. Its protein is CASSLQGALGEKLFF. Recombination joined TRBV5-5 with TRBJ1-4, and 9 bases in between align with TRBD1. Germline trimming: 4 bases from V, 7 bases from J; junction bases outside gene matches: 8. CDR1 and CDR2, per the germline V gene (reference sequence), are SGHKS and YYEKEE. Measured from the cysteine to the phenylalanine, the CDR3 is 15 residues long. CDR3 DNA only is kept here, 45 bases in frame from base 1.